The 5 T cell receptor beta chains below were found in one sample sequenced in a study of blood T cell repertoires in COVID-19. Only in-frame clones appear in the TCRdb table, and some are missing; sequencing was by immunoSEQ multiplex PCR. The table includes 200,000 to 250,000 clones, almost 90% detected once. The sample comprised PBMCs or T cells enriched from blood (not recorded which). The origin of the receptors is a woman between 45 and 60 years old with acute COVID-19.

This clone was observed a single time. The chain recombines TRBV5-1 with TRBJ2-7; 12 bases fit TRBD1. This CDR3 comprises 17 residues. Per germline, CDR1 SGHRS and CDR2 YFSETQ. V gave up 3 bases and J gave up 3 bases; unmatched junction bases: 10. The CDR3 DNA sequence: TGCGCCAGCAGCTCGGGGACAGGGGGCAGTTTCGTCTACGAGCAGTACTTC. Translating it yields CASSSGTGGSFVYEQYF.

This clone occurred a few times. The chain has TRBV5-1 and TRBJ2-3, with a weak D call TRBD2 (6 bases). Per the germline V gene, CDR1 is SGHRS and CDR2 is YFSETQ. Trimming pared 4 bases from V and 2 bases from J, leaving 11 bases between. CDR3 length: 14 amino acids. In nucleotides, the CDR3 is TGCGCCAGCAGCACGGGACTGATCACAGATACGCAGTATTTT. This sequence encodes CASSTGLITDTQYF.

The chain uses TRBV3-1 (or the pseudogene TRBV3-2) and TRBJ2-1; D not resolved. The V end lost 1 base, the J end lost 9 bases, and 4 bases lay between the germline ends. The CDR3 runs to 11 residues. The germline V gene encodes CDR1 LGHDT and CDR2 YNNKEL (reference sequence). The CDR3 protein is CASSQAGEQFF. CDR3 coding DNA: TGTGCCAGCAGCCAAGCAGGTGAGCAGTTCTTC.

The CDR3, as DNA: TGTGCCAGCAGCTTAGGAGAGGTTGCCTACGAGCAGTACTTC. Protein product: CASSLGEVAYEQYF. V gene TRBV7-9 combines with J gene TRBJ2-7; D remains ambiguous. Per germline, CDR1 SEHNR and CDR2 FQNEAQ (reference sequence). Trimming shortened V by 1 base and J by 2 bases, and 9 bases separated the two germline ends. The CDR3 has 14 amino acids.

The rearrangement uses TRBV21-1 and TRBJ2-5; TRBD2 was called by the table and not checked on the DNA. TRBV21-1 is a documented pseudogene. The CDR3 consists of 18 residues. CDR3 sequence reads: CASSKDPQREGPRETQYF. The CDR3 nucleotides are TGTGCCAGCAGCAAAGACCCCCAGCGGGAGGGCCCGAGGGAGACCCAGTACTTC.